A single sample gave rise to the 18 T cell receptor beta chains below, sequenced in a study of CD8+ T cells in alopecia areata. Stated treatment: oral pan-JAK inhibitor, 5-10 mg twice daily. cDNA serving as the sequencing template came from extracted, reverse transcribed RNA. Assay: immunoSEQ multiplex PCR; the TCRdb copy retains only in-frame clones and omits some. The sample consists of about 140,000 clones, 45% to 60% of them appearing once. This sample comprised CD8+ T cells sorted from blood, obtained at week 4, from a patient treated with tofacitinib. The receptors stem from a human donor with alopecia areata.

This clone was recorded a few times. The rearrangement joins TRBV5-1 to TRBJ2-1, with 7 positions matching TRBD1. The length of the CDR3 is 15 residues. V lost 4 bases, J lost 5 bases, and 9 bases stayed unmatched. Germline V gene data show CDR1 as SGHRS and CDR2 as YFSETQ. The CDR3 DNA reads TGCGCCAGCAGCGACGACAGGGCTTTCGACAATGAGCAGTTCTTC. It translates to CASSDDRAFDNEQFF.

In its sample, this clone was seen a few times. This CDR3 is also generated by other DNA sequences in the sample. This chain connects TRBV27 to TRBJ1-1; the D gene is possibly TRBD1 (5 bases). V was trimmed by 2 bases and J by 1 base, leaving 5 bases between them. This CDR3 comprises 13 residues. CDR1 is MNHEY and CDR2 is SMNVEV in the germline V gene (reference sequence). The CDR3 sequence: CASSLGGNTEAFF. Here the CDR3 DNA reads TGTGCCAGCAGTTTAGGGGGGAACACTGAAGCTTTCTTT.

The chain joins TRBV5-1 to TRBJ2-5; the D is unclear. Germline V gene lookup returns CDR1 SGHRS and CDR2 YFSETQ. The CDR3 spans 15 residues. With 0 bases removed from V and 2 bases from J, the gap between germline ends came to 11 bases. CDR3 residues: CASSLATSVQETQYF. In DNA, the CDR3 is TGCGCCAGCAGCTTGGCCACGAGCGTTCAAGAGACCCAGTACTTC.

By its share, this clone is medium-sized (0.01 to 0.1%). This chain links TRBV6-5 with TRBJ2-3; tentatively, D is TRBD1 (5 bases). Per the germline V gene, CDR1 is MNHEY and CDR2 is SVGAGI. With 0 bases removed from V and 0 bases from J, the gap between germline ends came to 10 bases. The CDR3 runs to 16 residues. The CDR3 loop reads CASSYSTDTSTDTQYF. CDR3 nucleotides: TGTGCCAGCAGTTACTCGACAGACACTAGCACAGATACGCAGTATTTT.

On this clone: Distinct nucleotide sequences in the sample also encode this CDR3. The chain uses TRBV30 and TRBJ1-1; a weak D match, TRBD1 (5 bases). CDR3 length: 12 amino acids. V was cut by 4 bases and J by 1 base, with 7 bases left in between. Germline values: CDR1 GTSNPN, CDR2 SVGIG (reference sequence). The CDR3 nucleotides are TGTGCCTGGAACGGGGGGAACACTGAAGCTTTCTTT. Protein sequence: CAWNGGNTEAFF.

The chain joins TRBV5-6 to TRBJ2-5; 8 bases are a match to TRBD1. There are 14 residues in the CDR3. The V and J ends lost 1 base and 5 bases, in that order; junction bases with no gene match: 4. Germline V CDR1 and CDR2: SGHDT, YYEEEE. DNA for the CDR3: TGTGCCAGCAGCTTGTTGACAGGGGAGGAGACCCAGTACTTC. Translating gives CASSLLTGEETQYF.

The rearrangement uses TRBV7-8 and TRBJ2-7; 8 bases line up with TRBD1. Germline CDR1 is SGHVS and CDR2 is FQNEAQ. Trimming took 5 bases from V and 0 from J; bases not matched to a gene: 6. The CDR3 is 15 amino acids. Here the CDR3 DNA reads TGTGCCAGCAGCCCTGCGACAGGGGTCTCCTACGAGCAGTACTTC. Its protein is CASSPATGVSYEQYF.

This clone has just a few counts. The chain links TRBV7-9 to TRBJ1-2, with D possibly matching TRBD1 (5 bases). Germline CDR1 is SEHNR and CDR2 is FQNEAQ (reference sequence). Trimming removed 0 bases from V and 0 bases from J, with 11 bases in between. The CDR3 is made up of 16 amino acids. CDR3 region: CASSLAGVQANYGYTF. In DNA, the CDR3 is TGTGCCAGCAGCTTAGCGGGGGTCCAGGCTAACTATGGCTACACCTTC.

The chain combines TRBV29-1 with TRBJ1-1; a weak D match, TRBD1 (5 bases). The V gene lost 4 bases and the J gene lost 2 bases, with 8 bases spanning the gap. The length of the CDR3 is 12 residues. The V gene's germline CDR1 is SQVTM and CDR2 ANQGSEA. The CDR3 here is CSVGGTNTEAFF. Written as DNA, the CDR3 is TGCAGCGTTGGAGGGACTAACACTGAAGCTTTCTTT.

The chain couples TRBV13 to TRBJ2-7; D is possibly TRBD1 (5 bases). The CDR3 runs to 15 residues. Germline V gene lookup returns CDR1 PRHDT and CDR2 FYEKMQ (reference sequence). The V gene lost 5 bases and the J gene lost 2 bases, with 16 bases spanning the gap. CDR3 residues: CASSDRQLPPYEQYF. CDR3 nucleotide sequence: TGTGCCAGCAGCGATCGACAGCTTCCCCCCTACGAGCAGTACTTC.

The V call is TRBV11-2, the J call TRBJ2-4; 10 bases match TRBD1. The V and J ends lost 1 base and 8 bases, in that order; junction bases with no gene match: 8. The germline V gene encodes CDR1 SGHAT and CDR2 FQNNGV. CDR3 length: 16 residues. The CDR3 DNA reads TGTGCCAGCAGCTTAGGTCCCGGGACAGGGGCGGACATTCAGTACTTC. Its protein is CASSLGPGTGADIQYF.

This chain joins TRBV6-5 and TRBJ1-5, with no clear D. CDR1 and CDR2 from the germline V gene are MNHEY and SVGAGI. This CDR3 contains 12 residues. The germline V and J ends were trimmed by 7 bases and 7 bases, with 11 bases remaining between them. Here the CDR3 reads CASNLPGQPQHF. CDR3 in DNA: TGTGCCAGCAACCTTCCCGGCCAGCCCCAGCATTTT.

J is TRBJ2-7 and V is TRBV6-5, with 9 bases matching TRBD1. The CDR3 has 14 residues. Trimming removed 2 bases from V and 3 bases from J; junction bases left unmatched: 2. The germline V gene encodes CDR1 MNHEY and CDR2 SVGAGI. The CDR3 coding sequence is TGTGCCAGCAGTTACGGGACAGGGCTCTACGAGCAGTACTTC. Its protein is CASSYGTGLYEQYF.

This clone turned up a few times. The chain links TRBV6-5 to TRBJ2-7; D is perhaps TRBD1 or TRBD2 (7 bases each). The CDR3 has 15 amino acids. V dropped 5 bases and J dropped 0 bases, with 14 bases sitting between them. Germline-derived CDR1 and CDR2 are MNHEY and SVGAGI. The CDR3 coding sequence is TGTGCCAGCAGTCCTCAGGGGGGGATCTCCTACGAGCAGTACTTC. It codes for CASSPQGGISYEQYF.

This rearrangement joins TRBV4-1 to TRBJ2-1, with D maybe TRBD2 (5 bases). The V end lost 5 bases, the J end lost 7 bases, and 12 bases lay between the germline ends. CDR1 is MGHRA and CDR2 is YSYEKL in the germline V gene. The CDR3 is 13 residues long. CDR3 nucleotides: TGCGCCAGCAGCTCACACCGAGGGAATGAGCAGTTCTTC. Residues: CASSSHRGNEQFF.

The V and J genes are TRBV5-1 and TRBJ2-3, with D tentatively TRBD1 (6 bases). Trimming cost V 1 base and J 4 bases, with 16 bases left between them. In germline, CDR1 is SGHRS, CDR2 YFSETQ. The CDR3 totals 16 residues. The CDR3 nucleotides are TGCGCCAGCAGCTTGTTCAGCAGGGGAGCCCCAGATACGCAGTATTTT. It encodes CASSLFSRGAPDTQYF.

This clone has a single count. V gene TRBV27 combines with J gene TRBJ1-6, with D perhaps matching TRBD1 (5 bases). The CDR3 loop spans 16 amino acids. Germline CDR1 MNHEY, CDR2 SMNVEV (reference sequence). Trimming pared 2 bases from V and 0 bases from J, leaving 8 bases between. The CDR3 DNA follows: TGTGCCAGCAGTTTAGACAGTCGCTCCTATAATTCACCCCTCCACTTT. Protein product: CASSLDSRSYNSPLHF.

J is TRBJ1-6 and V is TRBV25-1; unclear D gene. CDR1 is MGHDK and CDR2 is SYGVNS in the germline V gene. Between the trimmed V and J ends, which lost 4 bases and 11 bases, there was a span of 9 bases. The CDR3 runs to 12 residues. CDR3 protein: CASSVPGAPLHF. As DNA, the CDR3 is TGTGCCAGCAGTGTTCCTGGGGCACCCCTCCACTTT.